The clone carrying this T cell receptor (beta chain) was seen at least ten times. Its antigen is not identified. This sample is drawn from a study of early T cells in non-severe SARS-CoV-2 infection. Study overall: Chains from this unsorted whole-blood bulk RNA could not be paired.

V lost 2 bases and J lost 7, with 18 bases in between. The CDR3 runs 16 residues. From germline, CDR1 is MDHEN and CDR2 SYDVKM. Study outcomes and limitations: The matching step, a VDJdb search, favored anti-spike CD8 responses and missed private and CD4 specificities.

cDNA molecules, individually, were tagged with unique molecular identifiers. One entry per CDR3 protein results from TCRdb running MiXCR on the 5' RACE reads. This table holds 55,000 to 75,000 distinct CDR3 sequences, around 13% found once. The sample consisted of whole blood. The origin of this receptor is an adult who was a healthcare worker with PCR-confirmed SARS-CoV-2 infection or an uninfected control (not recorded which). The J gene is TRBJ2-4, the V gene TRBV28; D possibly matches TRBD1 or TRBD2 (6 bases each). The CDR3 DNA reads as TGTGCCAGCAGTTTAAATGCACAGGGAGGACCCAACATTCAGTACTTC. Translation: CASSLNAQGGPNIQYF.